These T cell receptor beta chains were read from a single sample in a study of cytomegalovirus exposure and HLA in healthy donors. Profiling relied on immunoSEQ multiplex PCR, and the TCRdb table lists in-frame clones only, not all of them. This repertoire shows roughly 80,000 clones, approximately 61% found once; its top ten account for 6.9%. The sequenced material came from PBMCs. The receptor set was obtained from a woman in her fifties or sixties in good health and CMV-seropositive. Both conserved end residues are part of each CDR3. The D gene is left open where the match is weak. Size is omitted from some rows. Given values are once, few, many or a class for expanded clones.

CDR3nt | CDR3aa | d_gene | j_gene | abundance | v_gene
TGTGCCAGCAGCCAAGTTAAGCTCCGGGACAGGGCCGAAAAACTGTTTTTT | CASSQVKLRDRAEKLFF | TRBD1 | TRBJ1-4 | - | TRBV7-2
TGTGCCAGTATAACCACAGGGAGTGAAAAACTGTTTTTT | CASITTGSEKLFF | - | TRBJ1-4 | - | TRBV19
TGTGCCAGCACCGAAGGAGGTGGGAGGTACAATGAGCAGTTCTTC | CASTEGGGRYNEQFF | - | TRBJ2-1 | - | TRBV6-1
TGTGCCAGCAGTCTCTGGACAGGCAGCACAGATACGCAGTATTTT | CASSLWTGSTDTQYF | TRBD1 | TRBJ2-3 | - | TRBV28
TGCGCCAGCAGCCAAGGGGCAGGCTCCTACAATGAGCAGTTCTTC | CASSQGAGSYNEQFF | - | TRBJ2-1 | - | TRBV4-1
TGTGCCAGCAGCCTGAACAGACACACAGATACGCAGTATTTT | CASSLNRHTDTQYF | - | TRBJ2-3 | few | TRBV14
TGTGCCATCAGACACAGCTCTGGGGCCAACGTCCTGACTTTC | CAIRHSSGANVLTF | - | TRBJ2-6 | few | TRBV10-3
TGTGCCAGCAGCGCGGGACCCCTGGGGACCCAGTACTTC | CASSAGPLGTQYF | - | TRBJ2-5 | - | TRBV5-4
TGTGCCAGCCGGAGCGGCCTGGGGTACTATGGCTACACCTTC | CASRSGLGYYGYTF | - | TRBJ1-2 | - | TRBV6-5
TGCGCCAGCAGCTTCGGGACCGGGGAGCTGTTTTTT | CASSFGTGELFF | - | TRBJ2-2 | - | TRBV5-1
TGTGCCAGCAGCCCCTGGAGGGGTGATAATTCACCCCTCCACTTT | CASSPWRGDNSPLHF | - | TRBJ1-6 | - | TRBV6-6
TGTGCCAGCAGCTCCGGTCCGACAGGGGCGCGAGAGCAGTACTTC | CASSSGPTGAREQYF | TRBD1 | TRBJ2-7 | - | TRBV7-3
TGTGCTAGTGGCAGGATGGGGCACGGGGAGCTGTTTTTT | CASGRMGHGELFF | - | TRBJ2-2 | - | TRBV12-5
TGTGCCATCAGTGACCCCGAGACAGGGGAAACGACCCCTGAAGCTTTCTTT | CAISDPETGETTPEAFF | TRBD1 | TRBJ1-1 | - | TRBV10-3
TGTGCCAGTAAAGGGACAGGGGATATCCACGAGCAGTACTTC | CASKGTGDIHEQYF | TRBD1 | TRBJ2-7 | - | TRBV27
TGTGCCAGCTCACCATTCCTACGAACCTACGAGCAGTACTTC | CASSPFLRTYEQYF | - | TRBJ2-7 | few | TRBV18
TGCAGCGTTGCAAGGGACAGCTATGGCTACACCTTC | CSVARDSYGYTF | TRBD1 | TRBJ1-2 | - | TRBV29-1
TGTGCCAGCAGCTTAGGGGCAGACGCGAGACGTGGCTACACCTTC | CASSLGADARRGYTF | - | TRBJ1-2 | - | TRBV7-2
TGTGCCAGCAGCCTGGACAGTTTACAGCCCCAGCATTTT | CASSLDSLQPQHF | - | TRBJ1-5 | - | TRBV11-2
TGTGCCAGCAGCCTACTAGCGGGGGGAAATGAGCAGTTCTTC | CASSLLAGGNEQFF | TRBD2 | TRBJ2-1 | - | TRBV7-3
TGTGCCAGCAGTCGACTAGGCAATCAGCCCCAGCATTTT | CASSRLGNQPQHF | - | TRBJ1-5 | - | TRBV7-9
TGTGCCAGCAGCCTACCGGGACAGGGACGCGATGAGCAGTTCTTC | CASSLPGQGRDEQFF | TRBD1 | TRBJ2-1 | few | TRBV13
TGTGCCAGCAGCTTAGGTTCAGGGGGCCCCAATGAGCAGTTCTTC | CASSLGSGGPNEQFF | TRBD1 | TRBJ2-1 | few | TRBV7-9
TGTGCCAGCAGCCCTGTCCCCCGGGACAGGCGAACAGATACGCAGTATTTT | CASSPVPRDRRTDTQYF | TRBD1 | TRBJ2-3 | - | TRBV11-2
TGCGCCAGCAGCGGGGCCCAAGAGACCCAGTACTTC | CASSGAQETQYF | - | TRBJ2-5 | - | TRBV5-1
TGTGCCAGCAGTTGGAGGGGCGAAACCCAGTACTTC | CASSWRGETQYF | - | TRBJ2-5 | - | TRBV27
TGTGCCAGCTCACCACCGACTAGCACAGATACGCAGTATTTT | CASSPPTSTDTQYF | - | TRBJ2-3 | once | TRBV18
TGTGCCAGCAGTCAGGGAAACACCGGGGAGCTGTTTTTT | CASSQGNTGELFF | - | TRBJ2-2 | few | TRBV27
TGTGCCAGCAGCGCCCCAGGGGGACAGCCCCTTTCCGACACCTTC | CASSAPGGQPLSDTF | TRBD1 | TRBJ1-2 | - | TRBV9